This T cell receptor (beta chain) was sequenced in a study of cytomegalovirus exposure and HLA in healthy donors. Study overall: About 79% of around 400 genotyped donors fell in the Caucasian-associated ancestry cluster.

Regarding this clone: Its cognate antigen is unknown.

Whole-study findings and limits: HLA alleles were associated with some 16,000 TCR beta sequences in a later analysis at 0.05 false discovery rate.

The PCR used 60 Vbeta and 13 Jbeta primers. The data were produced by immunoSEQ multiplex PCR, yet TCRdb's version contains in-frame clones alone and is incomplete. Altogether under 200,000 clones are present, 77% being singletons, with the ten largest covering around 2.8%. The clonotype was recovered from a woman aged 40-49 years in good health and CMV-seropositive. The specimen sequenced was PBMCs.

The CDR3 DNA reads as TGTGCCAGCAGCTTGGGTGGCTGGGCTGGAACAGATACGCAGTATTTT. Its protein product is CASSLGGWAGTDTQYF. J is TRBJ2-3 and V is TRBV5-4; no definite D call. This CDR3 comprises 16 residues. V lost 0 bases, J lost 3 bases, and 14 bases lay in between. Germline CDR1 reads SGHNT; CDR2 reads YYREEE (reference sequence).